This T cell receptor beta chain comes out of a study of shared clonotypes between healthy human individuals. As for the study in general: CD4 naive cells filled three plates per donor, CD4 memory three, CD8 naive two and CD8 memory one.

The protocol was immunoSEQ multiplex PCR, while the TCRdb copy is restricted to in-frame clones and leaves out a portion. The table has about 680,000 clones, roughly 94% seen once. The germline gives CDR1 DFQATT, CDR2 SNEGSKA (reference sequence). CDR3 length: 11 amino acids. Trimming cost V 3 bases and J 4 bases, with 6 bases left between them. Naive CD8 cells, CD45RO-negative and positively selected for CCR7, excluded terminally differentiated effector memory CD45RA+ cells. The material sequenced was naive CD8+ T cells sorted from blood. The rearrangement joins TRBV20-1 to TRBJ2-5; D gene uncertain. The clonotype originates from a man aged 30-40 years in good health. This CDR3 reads CSASPLETQYF. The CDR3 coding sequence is TGCAGTGCTAGCCCCTTAGAGACCCAGTACTTC.